This record covers a single T cell receptor beta chain. Focal radiation plus CTLA-4 blockade with ipilimumab was administered to patients who had chemo-refractory metastatic non-small-cell lung cancer. Sequenced by immunoSEQ multiplex PCR; TCRdb stores in-frame clones only, minus some. This table has around 40,000 clones, approximately 85% appearing once. From germline, CDR1 is MDHEN and CDR2 SYDVKM. The CDR3 runs to 18 residues. After removal of 1 base from V and 6 bases from J, the junction contained 11 bases not matched to a gene. The data were taken from a study of radiotherapy plus CTLA-4 blockade in lung cancer.

The sample in question was peripheral blood, obtained from a patient treated with radiotherapy plus ipilimumab. The origin of this receptor is a human donor with non-small cell lung cancer who had stable disease on radiotherapy plus ipilimumab. This chain uses TRBV28 with TRBJ2-1; 11 bases agree with TRBD2. For the CDR3, the DNA is TGTGCCAGCAGTTTATTCTACCGGCTAGCGGGAGGAGTCAATGAGCAGTTCTTC. Amino acids: CASSLFYRLAGGVNEQFF.